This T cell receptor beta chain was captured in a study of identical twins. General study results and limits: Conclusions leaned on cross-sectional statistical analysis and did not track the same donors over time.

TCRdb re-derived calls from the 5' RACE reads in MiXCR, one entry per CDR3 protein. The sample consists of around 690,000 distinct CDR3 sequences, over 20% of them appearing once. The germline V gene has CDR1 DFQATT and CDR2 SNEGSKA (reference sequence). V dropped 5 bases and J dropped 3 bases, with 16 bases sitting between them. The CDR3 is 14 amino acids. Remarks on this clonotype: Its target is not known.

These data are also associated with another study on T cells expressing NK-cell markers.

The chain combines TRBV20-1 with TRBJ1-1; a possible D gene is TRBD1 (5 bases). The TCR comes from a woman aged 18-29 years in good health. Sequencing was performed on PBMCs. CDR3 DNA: TGCAGTGCTCCCCGCGGGGGGTCCGACACTGAAGCTTTCTTT. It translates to CSAPRGGSDTEAFF.